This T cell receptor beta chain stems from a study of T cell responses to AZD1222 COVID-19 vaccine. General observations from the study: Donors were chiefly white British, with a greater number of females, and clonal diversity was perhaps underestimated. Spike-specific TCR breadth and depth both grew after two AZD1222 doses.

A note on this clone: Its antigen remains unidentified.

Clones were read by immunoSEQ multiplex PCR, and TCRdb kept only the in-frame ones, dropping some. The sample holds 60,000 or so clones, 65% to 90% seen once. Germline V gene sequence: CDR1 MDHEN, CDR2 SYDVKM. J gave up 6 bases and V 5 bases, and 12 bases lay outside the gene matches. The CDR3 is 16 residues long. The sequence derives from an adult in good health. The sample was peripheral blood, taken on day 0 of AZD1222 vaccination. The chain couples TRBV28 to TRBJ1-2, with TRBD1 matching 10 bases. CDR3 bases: TGTGCCAGCAGTACACAACACGGACAGGGGGAGGATGGCTACACCTTC. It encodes CASSTQHGQGEDGYTF.